This T cell receptor (beta chain) was sequenced during a study of human T cells and chemical hapten exposure. From the RACE reads, TCRdb called clonotypes with MiXCR, one entry per CDR3 protein. The sample shows around 77,000 distinct CDR3 sequences, roughly 9.2% of them seen only once. As to time point: patch test 1, 2 weeks after DPC sensitization. The treatment: therapeutic diphenylcyclopropenone sensitization with weekly scalp DPC. Study observations and caveats: While controls formed fewer of them, expanded TCRs formed significantly more large CDR3 similarity clusters.

CDR1 is SGHDN, CDR2 FVKESK, per germline. The V gene lost 4 bases and the J gene lost 7 bases, with 13 bases spanning the gap. The CDR3 runs to 14 residues. On this clonotype itself: Its antigen is currently unknown.

This receptor was taken from a middle-aged woman with alopecia areata. Some clones in this sample may be carry-over from other donors' samples. This specimen consisted of whole blood, obtained in connection with sensitization to the hapten diphenylcyclopropenone (DPC). J is TRBJ2-2 and V is TRBV14; D is perhaps TRBD1 or TRBD2 (5 bases each). CDR3 DNA: TGTGCCAGCAGCCGTGGGACCAAAGTCGGGGAGCTGTTTTTT. Residues: CASSRGTKVGELFF.